Shown below are 24 T cell receptor beta chains from a single sample sequenced in a study of T cell clonality in common variable immunodeficiency. The repertoire was sequenced with immunoSEQ multiplex PCR; TCRdb's copy has only in-frame clones and lacks some. The sample counts roughly 30,000 clones, none seen once; the ten largest own 3.5% to 4.5%. Sequences were obtained from peripheral blood mononuclear cells. These receptors were collected from a person aged 18 to 75 in good health.

This clone was seen ten or more times. The DNA ends 3 residues before the CDR3 does, and the rest of the CDR3 is filled in from the germline J gene. V is TRBV4-2 and J is TRBJ2-2, with TRBD2 matching over 7 bases. CDR1 and CDR2 from the germline V gene are LGHNA and YNFKEQ. The CDR3 extends over 17 amino acids. V lost 0 bases and J lost 3; bases outside the gene matches: 7. The CDR3 protein is CASSQDSLAEDTGELFF. The CDR3 DNA, read in part, is TGTGCCAGCAGCCAAGATAGCCTAGCGGAAGACACCGGGGAG.

The sample holds many counts of this clone. The read halts 3 residues ahead of the CDR3 end, with the missing end drawn from the germline J gene. V and J are TRBV18 and TRBJ1-5; D is possibly TRBD1 (5 bases). Germline loops: CDR1 KGHSH, CDR2 LQKENI. This CDR3 comprises 16 residues. Trimming left V 2 bases short and J 0 bases short, with 11 bases between. Incomplete CDR3 DNA: TGTGCCAGCTCACCAACAGGACCCCTTAGCAATCAGCCC. It codes for CASSPTGPLSNQP. The full-length CDR3 reads as CASSPTGPLSNQPQHF.

In this sample, this clone turned up many times. The sequenced part of the CDR3 DNA is TGCGCCAGCAGCTTGAACTCCCAGGGTGGTGAAAAA. Translated, it gives CASSLNSQGGEK. The whole CDR3 reads CASSLNSQGGEKLFF. The chain uses TRBV5-1 and TRBJ1-4, with D perhaps matching TRBD1 (5 bases). The read ends 3 residues early relative to the CDR3; the germline J gene fills the gap. This CDR3 has 15 residues. V lost 1 base and J 7 bases, leaving 14 bases between the germline ends. Germline-derived CDR1 and CDR2 are SGHRS and YFSETQ.

This clone was counted ten times or more. CDR3 protein: CASSLSSQGISYEQYF. The sequenced part of the CDR3 DNA is TGCGCCAGCAGCTTAAGTAGTCAGGGCATCTCCTACGAG. V is TRBV5-1 and J is TRBJ2-7, with D perhaps TRBD1 (5 bases). The CDR3 end lies 3 residues beyond the end of the read and is filled in from the germline J gene. Trimming pared 2 bases from V and 0 bases from J, leaving 15 bases between. The CDR3 has 16 amino acids. CDR1 SGHRS and CDR2 YFSETQ come from the germline V gene.

A few counts support this clone. One junction end disagrees with the germline gene, perhaps due to a read error. The CDR3 end is not reached by the read, which stops 3 residues before it; the germline J gene fills it in. This sample includes further DNA sequences coding for the same CDR3. The genes are TRBV30 and TRBJ1-3; TRBD1 is a possible D gene (6 bases). The CDR3 extends over 13 amino acids. Germline CDR1 reads GTSNPN; CDR2 reads SVGIG (reference sequence). The sequenced CDR3 bases are TGTGCCTGGAGTGTCGGGGGGGCGGACACG. As protein: CAWSVGGADT. The whole CDR3 sequence reads CAWSVGGADTIYF.

This clone came up a few times. The read is 3 residues too short to cover the CDR3 end, so that end is filled in from the germline J gene. V gene TRBV30 combines with J gene TRBJ2-3; maybe TRBD2 (6 bases). The germline CDR1 and CDR2 sequences are GTSNPN and SVGIG (reference sequence). CDR3 size: 13 residues. CDR3 DNA, as far as it was read: TGTGCCTGGAGTGGCGGGATCCGAGAGACG. Its translation is CAWSGGIRET. The full CDR3 protein reads CAWSGGIRETQYF.

This clone was recorded at least ten times. Coverage ceases 3 residues before the CDR3 finishes, and the germline J gene fills in the end. V and J are TRBV10-3 and TRBJ2-7; tentative D call: TRBD2 (6 bases). This CDR3 has 14 amino acids. V was pared by 6 bases and J by 3 bases, with 15 bases between. Germline lookup yields CDR1 ENHRY and CDR2 SYGVKD. The part of the CDR3 DNA that was read is TGTGCCATCAGCTCTCCCGGACTATTCTACGAG. Translation gives CAISSPGLFYE. The entire CDR3 sequence reads CAISSPGLFYEQYF.

This clone was observed many times. The observed sequence ends 3 residues before the CDR3 terminus, with the missing tail filled in from the germline J gene. J is TRBJ2-1 and V is TRBV7-9; the D gene is possibly TRBD2 (6 bases). V dropped 5 bases and J dropped 8 bases, with 19 bases sitting between them. Germline-derived CDR1 and CDR2 are SEHNR and FQNEAQ (reference sequence). The CDR3 is 15 residues long. The CDR3 sequence is CASSLLETSSHEQFF. The sequenced part of the CDR3 DNA is TGTGCCAGCAGCCTCCTTGAGACTAGTTCCCATGAG. The variable domain in full, with the rest retrieved from reference TRBV7-9 and TRBJ2-1, is DTGVSQNPRHKITKRGQNVTFRCDPISEHNRLYWYRQTLGQGPEFLTYFQNEAQLEKSRLLSDRFSAERPKGSFSTLEIQRTEQGDSAMYLCASSLLETSSHEQFFGPGTRLTVL.

This clone has a count of ten or more. The CDR3 end lies 3 residues beyond the end of the read and is filled in from the germline J gene. The chain recombines TRBV20-1 with TRBJ2-2; TRBD2 aligns across 7 bases. Germline V gene lookup returns CDR1 DFQATT and CDR2 SNEGSKA (reference sequence). The V segment lost 3 bases and the J segment 6 bases; nucleotides outside the gene matches: 7. This CDR3 is built from 14 residues. The part of the CDR3 DNA that was read is TGCAGTGCTAGCCTAGCGGCACGTTCCGGGGAG. This gives the protein CSASLAARSGE. The whole CDR3 protein reads CSASLAARSGELFF.

This clone has just a few counts. With the read ending 3 residues before the CDR3 end, the germline J gene is used to fill in that end. The chain recombines TRBV7-6 with TRBJ1-2; D is perhaps TRBD1 (6 bases). Germline V gene data show CDR1 as SGHVS and CDR2 as FNYEAQ. The CDR3 totals 14 residues. Here the CDR3 reads CASTANSGEETYTF. CDR3 DNA, as far as it was read: TGTGCCAGCACCGCGAATTCAGGGGAAGAGACC. Filled out from reference TRBV7-6 and TRBJ1-2, the complete variable domain reads GAGVSQSPRYKVTKRGQDVALRCDPISGHVSLYWYRQALGQGPEFLTYFNYEAQQDKSGLPNDRFSAERPEGSISTLTIQRTEQRDSAMYRCASTANSGEETYTFGSGTRLTVV.

This clone was seen repeatedly, ten times or more. The sequence runs out 3 residues before the end of the CDR3; the remainder is reconstructed from the germline J gene. The chain carries TRBV7-9 and TRBJ2-7; 8 nucleotides agree with TRBD1. After removal of 5 bases from V and 0 bases from J, the junction contained 6 bases not matched to a gene. The germline CDR1 and CDR2 sequences are SEHNR and FQNEAQ (reference sequence). The length of the CDR3 is 15 residues. Partial CDR3 DNA: TGTGCCAGCAGCCTAAGGGGACAGGACTCCTACGAG. Translation: CASSLRGQDSYE. The entire CDR3 protein is CASSLRGQDSYEQYF.

This clone was observed a handful of times. The CDR3 goes on 3 residues after the read ends, and that part is filled in from the germline J gene. The chain employs TRBV30 and TRBJ2-2; D remains ambiguous. Germline CDR1 and CDR2: GTSNPN and SVGIG (reference sequence). CDR3 length equals 15 residues. The CDR3 protein is CAWSVRPGPNEKLFF. Incomplete CDR3 DNA: TGTGCCTGGAGTGTACGCCCAGGCCCTAATGAAAAG.

In its sample, this clone was seen a few times. The CDR3 goes on 3 residues after the read ends, and that part is filled in from the germline J gene. V is TRBV19 and J is TRBJ2-7; weak D call: TRBD2 (6 bases). The CDR3 is 13 amino acids. V was clipped by 8 bases and J by 4 bases, with 15 bases between them. Germline CDR1 and CDR2: LNHDA and SQIVND (reference sequence). The part of the CDR3 DNA that was read is TGTGCCAGTGGAGCGGGTCAGGATTACGAG. It is translated as CASGAGQDYE. Given in full, the CDR3 is CASGAGQDYEQYF. Based on the CDR3 plus reference TRBV19 and TRBJ2-7, the full variable domain is DGGITQSPKYLFRKEGQNVTLSCEQNLNHDAMYWYRQDPGQGLRLIYYSQIVNDFQKGDIAEGYSVSREKKESFPLTVTSAQKNPTAFYLCASGAGQDYEQYFGPGTRLTVT.

This clone was counted only a few times. The read finishes 3 residues shy of the CDR3 end, and the germline J gene is used to complete it. The chain carries TRBV5-1 and TRBJ1-2; 7 bases match TRBD1. There are 14 residues in the CDR3. In germline, CDR1 is SGHRS, CDR2 YFSETQ. The CDR3 reads CASKTGTATYDYTF. The CDR3 bases that were read are TGCGCCAGCAAAACGGGGACAGCAACCTACGAC. The full variable domain, its missing parts supplied by reference TRBV5-1 and TRBJ1-2, is KAGVTQTPRYLIKTRGQQVTLSCSPISGHRSVSWYQQTPGQGLQFLFEYFSETQRNKGNFPGRFSGRQFSNSRSEMNVSTLELGDSALYLCASKTGTATYDYTFGSGTRLTVV.

Ten or more counts support this clone. From the germline J gene comes the end of the CDR3, since the read stops 3 residues before it. The genes are TRBV7-6 and TRBJ2-2, with a weak D call TRBD1 (6 bases). The CDR3 runs 15 residues. CDR1 and CDR2 from the germline V gene are SGHVS and FNYEAQ. Trimming removed 6 bases from V and 6 bases from J, with 17 bases in between. The sequenced CDR3 bases are TGTGCCAGCAGACGTGGACAGCCCGGGGCCGGGGAG. Its translation is CASRRGQPGAGE. The entire CDR3 protein is CASRRGQPGAGELFF. Full variable domain (missing parts from reference TRBV7-6 and TRBJ2-2): GAGVSQSPRYKVTKRGQDVALRCDPISGHVSLYWYRQALGQGPEFLTYFNYEAQQDKSGLPNDRFSAERPEGSISTLTIQRTEQRDSAMYRCASRRGQPGAGELFFGEGSRLTVL.

Concerning this clone: The missing CDR3 end, 3 residues past where the read stops, is filled in from the germline J gene. V and J are TRBV11-1 and TRBJ2-5, with D maybe TRBD2 (7 bases). The CDR3 consists of 15 residues. Germline-derived CDR1 and CDR2 are SGHAT and FQDESV (reference sequence). V was shortened by 5 bases and J by 5 bases, with 18 bases between the two germline ends. The sequenced CDR3 bases are TGTGCCAGCAGCAAAGAGGCGGGGGCAGGGGAGACC. Its protein product is CASSKEAGAGET. The whole CDR3 sequence reads CASSKEAGAGETQYF.

This clone showed up many times. The missing CDR3 end, 3 residues past where the read stops, is filled in from the germline J gene. The V gene is TRBV20-1, the J gene TRBJ1-1; tentatively, D is TRBD1 (5 bases). The CDR3 is 15 residues long. Per the germline V gene, CDR1 is DFQATT and CDR2 is SNEGSKA (reference sequence). V was pared by 3 bases and J by 0 bases, with 14 bases between. The CDR3 here is CSARRQFPMNTEAFF. The covered CDR3 bases are TGCAGTGCTAGGAGACAGTTCCCTATGAACACTGAA.

This clone was observed at least ten times. The DNA ends 3 residues before the CDR3 does, and the rest of the CDR3 is filled in from the germline J gene. The chain employs TRBV7-3 and TRBJ2-7; TRBD2 is a possible D gene (6 bases). Looked up from germline, CDR1 is SGHTA and CDR2 is FQGTGA. V gave up 3 bases and J gave up 0 bases, with 6 bases separating them. The CDR3 has 13 residues. CDR3 bases read: TGTGCCAGCAGCTTCGGGGGCTCCTACGAG. Amino acid sequence: CASSFGGSYE. The CDR3 in full is CASSFGGSYEQYF. Together with reference TRBV7-3 and TRBJ2-7, the CDR3 gives the full variable domain: GAGVSQTPSNKVTEKGKYVELRCDPISGHTALYWYRQSLGQGPEFLIYFQGTGAADDSGLPNDRFFAVRPEGSVSTLKIQRTERGDSAVYLCASSFGGSYEQYFGPGTRLTVT.

The CDR3 spells CASKGDRGLHNSPLHF. The part of the CDR3 DNA that was read is TGTGCCAGCAAAGGGGACAGGGGACTCCATAATTCACCC. The V call is TRBV2, the J call TRBJ1-6, with 10 bases matching TRBD1. The read ends 3 residues before the CDR3 terminus; that terminus is restored from the germline J gene. V lost 7 bases and J lost 5; bases outside the gene matches: 8. The CDR3 is made up of 16 amino acids. Germline-derived CDR1 and CDR2 are SNHLY and FYNNEI.

Of note for this clone: From the germline J gene comes the end of the CDR3, since the read stops 3 residues before it. The chain has TRBV7-2 and TRBJ2-2; maybe TRBD2 (6 bases). V was shortened by 3 bases and J by 6 bases, with 14 bases between the two germline ends. This CDR3 region has 15 residues. Looked up from germline, CDR1 is SGHTA and CDR2 is FQGNSA. The sequenced CDR3 bases are TGTGCCAGCAGCTTCTTGGGACTTCCCCCCGGGGAG. It specifies CASSFLGLPPGE. The whole CDR3 region reads CASSFLGLPPGELFF.

This clone came up many times. The DNA ends 3 residues before the CDR3 does, and the rest of the CDR3 is filled in from the germline J gene. The rearrangement joins TRBV18 to TRBJ1-2; possibly TRBD1 for D (6 bases). Germline assignment: CDR1 KGHSH and CDR2 LQKENI. The V gene lost 2 bases and the J gene lost 4 bases, with 14 bases spanning the gap. CDR3 length equals 15 residues. CDR3 sequence: CASSPASQGTYGYTF. The CDR3 bases that were read are TGTGCCAGCTCACCAGCGTCTCAGGGGACCTATGGC.

This clone was picked up a small number of times. The read halts 3 residues ahead of the CDR3 end, with the missing end drawn from the germline J gene. This chain links TRBV6-1 with TRBJ2-7, with 9 nucleotides matching TRBD1. The CDR3 sequence is 15 residues long. Losses at the gene ends were 1 base for V and 3 bases for J; bases not matched to a gene: 4. Germline loops: CDR1 MNHNS, CDR2 SASEGT. This CDR3 reads CASSEVGTGNYEQYF. The sequenced part of the CDR3 DNA is TGTGCCAGCAGTGAAGTTGGGACAGGGAACTACGAG.

Worth noting for this clone: The read is 3 residues too short to cover the CDR3 end, so that end is filled in from the germline J gene. This rearrangement joins TRBV18 to TRBJ1-2; D remains ambiguous. The germline CDR1 and CDR2 sequences are KGHSH and LQKENI. The CDR3 is 13 amino acids. Partial CDR3 DNA: TGTGCCAGCTCACCATACGGTAGAAATGAC. Amino acids: CASSPYGRND. The whole CDR3 protein reads CASSPYGRNDYTF.

This clone was recorded at least ten times. The read terminates 3 residues before the CDR3 end, so the remaining end is supplied by the germline J gene. This sequence joins TRBV6-4 and TRBJ2-1; TRBD2 might be the D (7 bases). The V end lost 5 bases, the J end lost 5 bases, and 16 bases lay between the germline ends. The germline CDR1 and CDR2 sequences are MRHNA and SNTAGT. The CDR3 has 15 residues. The chain's CDR3 is CASSLEGGLNNEQFF. CDR3 DNA, as far as it was read: TGTGCCAGCAGTCTCGAGGGGGGGTTGAACAATGAG.